Following are 4 T cell receptor beta chains from one sample sequenced in a study of CD8+ T cells in alopecia areata. Following extraction, RNA underwent reverse transcription to cDNA, which served as the sequencing template. Some clones are missing from TCRdb's copy, which holds only in-frame ones; the method was immunoSEQ multiplex PCR. The sample was found to contain over 100,000 clones, and every one recurs. What was sequenced was lesional skin. All receptors come from a C3H/HeJ mouse with alopecia areata. For this mouse line, the MHC haplotype is H2-k.

This clone appeared many times. Germline and genes: mouse. Read coverage stops 4 residues before the CDR3 terminus; the germline J gene supplies the remainder. The rearrangement links TRBV1 to TRBJ2-3, with D possibly matching TRBD1 (6 bases). V lost 0 bases to trimming and J lost 0 bases, with 7 bases between them. The CDR3 has 15 amino acids. Per germline, CDR1 NSQYPW and CDR2 LRSPGD (reference sequence). The part of the CDR3 DNA that was read is TGCACCTGCAGTGCAGAACAGGGCAGTGCAGAA. Protein sequence: CTCSAEQGSAE. The entire CDR3 reads CTCSAEQGSAETLYF.

This clone was found a few times. Gene names refer to mouse genes. The read terminates 4 residues before the CDR3 end, so the remaining end is supplied by the germline J gene. The chain recombines TRBV1 with TRBJ1-2; possibly TRBD1 for D (6 bases). Trimming removed 1 base from V and 1 base from J, with 10 bases in between. Germline V CDR1 and CDR2: NSQYPW, LRSPGD (reference sequence). This CDR3 has 15 residues. CDR3 bases read: TGCACCTGCAGTGCAGGAGGGACAAAAAACTCC. Amino acid sequence: CTCSAGGTKNS. The full CDR3 protein is CTCSAGGTKNSDYTF.

This clone was detected only a few times. Genes and germline are mouse. The read terminates 4 residues before the CDR3 end, so the remaining end is supplied by the germline J gene. The rearrangement joins TRBV13-3 to TRBJ2-3; 9 nucleotides agree with TRBD2. The CDR3 contains 14 residues. V was pared by 7 bases and J by 1 base, with 4 bases of the junction left unmatched. Germline V CDR1 and CDR2: NNHDY, SYVADS. Partial CDR3 DNA: TGTGCCAGCGTGATGGGGGGGCGTGCAGAA. As protein: CASVMGGRAE. The whole CDR3 protein reads CASVMGGRAETLYF.

Notes on this clone: Here the gene names and germline are mouse. Sequencing ends 4 residues short of the CDR3 end; the germline J gene provides the rest. The chain uses TRBV13-3 and TRBJ1-2; 8 bases are shared with TRBD1. V trimming: 5 bases; J trimming: 3 bases; junction bases outside the gene matches: 9. The CDR3 is 15 residues long. Per germline, CDR1 NNHDY and CDR2 SYVADS. Incomplete CDR3 DNA: TGTGCCAGCAGCCAACTCAGGGGGCGCGACTCC. Translating gives CASSQLRGRDS. The full CDR3 protein reads CASSQLRGRDSDYTF.